Reported below is one T cell receptor beta chain. This record comes from a study of OX40 agonist ivuxolimab in advanced cancers. Across the whole study: Dose-escalation subjects each had hepatocellular carcinoma, melanoma, renal cell or head and neck cancer.

Assay used: immunoSEQ multiplex PCR; TCRdb lists only in-frame clones, some missing. The table has 80,000 to 100,000 clones, 94% seen once. V lost 5 bases to trimming and J lost 0 bases, with 11 bases between them. Germline V CDR1 and CDR2: SGHNT, YENEEA. This CDR3 spans 14 amino acids. Here the sequenced sample was CD4+ or CD8+ T cells sorted from blood, taken in a trial of the OX40 agonist ivuxolimab. This chain links TRBV11-3 with TRBJ2-7; either TRBD1 or TRBD2 may supply D (5 bases each). This receptor was taken from an adult with an advanced solid tumor such as melanoma, head and neck, liver or kidney cancer. DNA for the CDR3: TGTGCCAGCAGCCGAGGGGCGAGCTCCTACGAGCAGTACTTC. It yields the protein CASSRGASSYEQYF.